What follows are 12 T cell receptor beta chains derived from one specimen sequenced in a study of beta chain features in type 1 diabetes. General study findings and limits: Type 1 diabetes patients showed a moderate but significant shortening of TCRB CDR3s in all four CD4+ subsets.

Expressed TCRB transcripts got sequenced, as all isolated RNA was reverse transcribed. TCRdb's table, derived via immunoSEQ multiplex PCR, lists solely in-frame clones and lacks some. The data show some 350,000 clones, 9.5% to 10% seen once. Their target antigens are unknown. Sequences were obtained from central memory CD4+ T cells from blood. These receptors were taken from a man aged 30 to 39 with type 1 diabetes.

The chain employs TRBV2 and TRBJ2-3, with TRBD1 matching over 10 bases. CDR1 is SNHLY and CDR2 is FYNNEI in the germline V gene. CDR3 length: 15 residues. Trimming cost V 5 bases and J 1 base; bases outside gene matches: 3. The chain's CDR3 is CASSRQGARTDTQYF. The CDR3 bases are TGTGCCAGCAGTCGACAGGGGGCCCGCACAGATACGCAGTATTTT.

V usage is TRBV28 and J usage is TRBJ1-2; the D is unclear. From germline, CDR1 is MDHEN and CDR2 SYDVKM. V lost 2 bases to trimming and J lost 4 bases, with 5 bases between them. The CDR3 consists of 12 residues. CDR3 bases: TGTGCCAGCAGTTTACACAGCTATGGCTACACCTTC. Translating it yields CASSLHSYGYTF.

This chain joins TRBV5-4 and TRBJ1-2; TRBD1 is a possible D gene (5 bases). The ends were cut back, 0 bases at V and 3 bases at J, with 12 bases in the middle. Per germline, CDR1 SGHNT and CDR2 YYREEE (reference sequence). The CDR3 has 15 residues. This chain's CDR3 is CASSLGKGGDYGYTF. The CDR3 nucleotides are TGTGCCAGCAGCTTGGGGAAGGGAGGGGACTATGGCTACACCTTC. The entire variable domain, with the rest obtained from reference TRBV5-4 and TRBJ1-2, is as follows: ETGVTQSPTHLIKTRGQQVTLRCSSQSGHNTVSWYQQALGQGPQFIFQYYREEENGRGNFPPRFSGLQFPNYSSELNVNALELDDSALYLCASSLGKGGDYGYTFGSGTRLTVV.

This clone was seen more than once but under ten times. This chain joins TRBV28 and TRBJ1-5, with 9 bases aligning to TRBD1. This CDR3 region has 14 residues. Unmatched junction bases numbered 7, after V lost 7 bases and J lost 6 bases. Per the germline V gene, CDR1 is MDHEN and CDR2 is SYDVKM. In DNA form, the CDR3 reads TGTGCCAGCACCTACGGGACAGGGCGTCAGCCCCAGCATTTT. This sequence encodes CASTYGTGRQPQHF.

This clone was counted only a few times. The rearrangement uses TRBV9 and TRBJ1-3; 7 bases are shared with TRBD1. Germline assignment: CDR1 SGDLS and CDR2 YYNGEE. Unmatched junction bases numbered 10, after V lost 3 bases and J lost 4 bases. The CDR3 length is 16 residues. This CDR3 reads CASSGGADRQGNTIYF. The CDR3 nucleotides read TGTGCCAGCAGCGGAGGGGCGGACAGGCAGGGAAACACCATATATTTT.

The rearrangement joins TRBV6-6 to TRBJ2-1; perhaps TRBD2 as D (6 bases). Germline V gene lookup returns CDR1 MNHNY and CDR2 SVGAGI (reference sequence). The CDR3 consists of 14 residues. V shed 7 bases and J shed 4 bases, with 14 bases lying between them. CDR3 sequence reads: CASTSRAGYNEQFF. As DNA, the CDR3 is TGTGCCAGCACCTCTCGGGCGGGGTACAATGAGCAGTTCTTC.

This sequence joins TRBV14 and TRBJ2-5; D is unclear. V was trimmed by 4 bases and J by 4 bases, leaving 7 bases between them. The CDR3 has 12 residues. Germline CDR1 reads SGHDN; CDR2 reads FVKESK. The CDR3: CASSRQRETQYF. The CDR3 nucleotides read TGTGCCAGCAGCCGACAACGAGAGACCCAGTACTTC.

This clone came up a few times. The V gene is TRBV9, the J gene TRBJ2-1, with D perhaps TRBD1 or TRBD2 (5 bases each). Germline V gene lookup returns CDR1 SGDLS and CDR2 YYNGEE. Trimming pared 1 base from V and 9 bases from J, leaving 23 bases between. This CDR3 region has 17 residues. This CDR3 reads CASSVSPGHRAALEQFF. The CDR3 nucleotides read TGTGCCAGCAGCGTATCCCCGGGGCACCGGGCTGCCCTTGAGCAGTTCTTC.

In its sample, this clone was seen a few times. The chain recombines TRBV16 with TRBJ1-1; the D gene is possibly TRBD1 (6 bases). V was shortened by 4 bases and J by 4 bases, with 16 bases between the two germline ends. Germline CDR1 and CDR2: KGHSY and FQNENV. CDR3 size: 15 residues. In DNA form, the CDR3 reads TGTGCCAGCAGCCGCCTAGAGGGGGGAGGCACTGAAGCTTTCTTT. This gives the protein CASSRLEGGGTEAFF.

V and J are TRBV11-2 and TRBJ2-3; D is possibly TRBD1 (6 bases). The V end lost 4 bases, the J end lost 3 bases, and 14 bases lay between the germline ends. There are 15 residues in the CDR3. Germline V lookup: CDR1 SGHAT, CDR2 FQNNGV. The CDR3 loop reads CASSYTGSGTDTQYF. CDR3 coding DNA: TGTGCCAGCAGCTACACAGGGAGTGGGACAGATACGCAGTATTTT.

There are many counts of this clone. The sample holds other DNA sequences that translate to the same CDR3. The V and J genes are TRBV18 and TRBJ2-2; D remains unclear. The CDR3 spans 12 residues. Germline assignment: CDR1 KGHSH and CDR2 LQKENI. V lost 3 bases to trimming and J lost 7 bases, with 6 bases between them. The CDR3 sequence is CASSPTSGELFF. Written as DNA, the CDR3 is TGTGCCAGCTCACCCACGAGCGGGGAGCTGTTTTTT. Based on the CDR3 plus reference TRBV18 and TRBJ2-2, the full variable domain is NAGVMQNPRHLVRRRGQEARLRCSPMKGHSHVYWYRQLPEEGLKFMVYLQKENIIDESGMPKERFSAEFPKEGPSILRIQQVVRGDSAAYFCASSPTSGELFFGEGSRLTVL.

This clone showed up just a few times. The V and J genes are TRBV27 and TRBJ2-5, with 10 positions matching TRBD2. CDR3 length: 14 residues. Per the germline V gene, CDR1 is MNHEY and CDR2 is SMNVEV (reference sequence). The J segment lost 11 bases and the V segment lost 8 bases, leaving 14 bases of the junction unmatched. Here the CDR3 reads CASQRLAGPWEQYF. The CDR3 DNA is TGTGCCAGCCAGAGACTAGCGGGTCCTTGGGAGCAGTACTTC.